The 20 T cell receptor beta chains in this list originate from one sample, sequenced in a study of cytomegalovirus exposure and HLA in healthy donors. The PCR made use of 60 Vbeta and 13 Jbeta primers. Some clones are missing from TCRdb's copy, which holds only in-frame ones; the method was immunoSEQ multiplex PCR. Here the sample spans under 150,000 clones, about 80% being singletons. Sequencing used PBMCs. The receptors were gathered from a woman aged 45-59 years in good health and CMV-seronegative.

This chain joins TRBV7-8 and TRBJ1-2; D not certain. CDR1 and CDR2 (germline): SGHVS, FQNEAQ. With 1 base removed from V and 4 bases from J, the gap between germline ends came to 10 bases. This CDR3 region has 14 residues. CDR3 coding DNA: TGTGCCAGCAGCTTAGGGGCAGTTCGCTATGGCTACACCTTC. Translating gives CASSLGAVRYGYTF.

This rearrangement joins TRBV19 to TRBJ2-5, with 7 bases lining up with TRBD2. J gave up 1 base and V 9 bases, and 8 bases lay outside the gene matches. This CDR3 region has 14 residues. The germline gives CDR1 LNHDA, CDR2 SQIVND (reference sequence). As DNA, the CDR3 is TGTGCCAGCACCTCGGGGGGACTCCAAGAGACCCAGTACTTC. The encoded protein is CASTSGGLQETQYF.

The V call is TRBV7-8, the J call TRBJ2-6; D is unclear. Germline V CDR1 and CDR2: SGHVS, FQNEAQ. The CDR3 length is 16 residues. The ends were cut back, 8 bases at V and 4 bases at J, with 18 bases in the middle. CDR3 residues: CASRRGGSTGANVLTF. CDR3 nucleotides: TGTGCCAGCCGGCGCGGCGGTTCAACGGGGGCCAACGTCCTGACTTTC.

This sequence joins TRBV7-9 and TRBJ2-5, with D possibly being TRBD1 (6 bases). This CDR3 is 13 amino acids long. Germline CDR1 reads SEHNR; CDR2 reads FQNEAQ (reference sequence). The V end was cut by 0 bases, the J end by 5 bases, with 7 bases between. CDR3 nucleotide sequence: TGTGCCAGCAGCTTAGCGAGGGGGGAGACCCAGTACTTC. Translated, it gives CASSLARGETQYF.

The chain carries TRBV6-1 and TRBJ2-3, with 8 bases matching TRBD1. With V trimmed by 4 bases and J by 9 bases, 9 bases remained unmatched. The CDR3 totals 14 residues. Germline CDR1 reads MNHNS; CDR2 reads SASEGT. The CDR3 is CASSGGQAPITQYF. The CDR3, as DNA: TGTGCCAGCAGTGGGGGACAGGCACCCATCACGCAGTATTTT.

The chain links TRBV5-1 to TRBJ2-3; D is unresolved. Germline V gene sequence: CDR1 SGHRS, CDR2 YFSETQ. There are 14 residues in the CDR3. Trimming took off 7 bases at V and 8 bases at J, with 20 bases between the two ends. The CDR3 loop is CASATGSLTGTQYF. In DNA, the CDR3 is TGCGCCAGCGCAACCGGGTCACTGACGGGTACGCAGTATTTT.

The chain recombines TRBV27 with TRBJ2-7, with a tentative D call TRBD1 (6 bases). The CDR3 is 17 residues long. V was pared by 6 bases and J by 0 bases, with 21 bases between. CDR1 and CDR2 (germline): MNHEY, SMNVEV (reference sequence). DNA of the CDR3: TGTGCCAGCAGGTCAGCCCCCCGACAGGAGACCTCCTACGAGCAGTACTTC. The encoded protein is CASRSAPRQETSYEQYF.

The chain employs TRBV5-5 and TRBJ2-1; tentative D call: TRBD2 (5 bases). V was clipped by 4 bases and J by 5 bases, with 19 bases between them. CDR1 and CDR2 from the germline V gene are SGHKS and YYEKEE (reference sequence). The CDR3 spans 16 residues. This CDR3 reads CASSPWTGFGDNEQFF. CDR3 sequence (DNA): TGTGCCAGCAGCCCCTGGACGGGATTTGGGGACAATGAGCAGTTCTTC.

The rearrangement links TRBV7-2 to TRBJ2-7; tentative D call: TRBD2 (6 bases). This CDR3 is 13 amino acids long. The V gene's germline CDR1 is SGHTA and CDR2 FQGNSA. Between the trimmed V and J ends, which lost 5 bases and 4 bases, there was a span of 12 bases. The CDR3 here is CASSQLSGYEQYF. Here the CDR3 DNA reads TGTGCCAGCAGCCAGCTTAGCGGTTACGAGCAGTACTTC.

V usage is TRBV18 and J usage is TRBJ1-5, with D unresolved. V shed 2 bases and J shed 0 bases, with 8 bases lying between them. Per the germline V gene, CDR1 is KGHSH and CDR2 is LQKENI. The CDR3 is 15 residues long. The CDR3 nucleotides read TGTGCCAGCTCACCAATGAGGGCTAGCAATCAGCCCCAGCATTTT. Translation gives CASSPMRASNQPQHF.

This clone was recorded a few times. The chain uses TRBV27 and TRBJ2-6; D might be TRBD1 (6 bases). The CDR3 has 17 amino acids. Trimming stripped 7 bases from V and 0 bases from J, with 16 bases between. Germline V gives CDR1 MNHEY, CDR2 SMNVEV (reference sequence). In DNA form, the CDR3 reads TGTGCCAGCACAGCGGACAGTATAACCTCTGGGGCCAACGTCCTGACTTTC. Protein: CASTADSITSGANVLTF.

As regards this clone: The junction shows a germline mismatch at one end, possibly a read error. The chain recombines TRBV7-7 with TRBJ1-4; 11 bases agree with TRBD1. Germline CDR1 is SSHAT and CDR2 is FNYEAQ (reference sequence). The CDR3 totals 15 residues. The CDR3 coding sequence is TGTGCTAGCAGCCCGGGACAGGGGGGAAATGAAAAACTGTTTTTT. Translation: CASSPGQGGNEKLFF.

This clone occurred once. The rearrangement uses TRBV4-2 and TRBJ2-5; TRBD1 matches at 8 bases. The CDR3 spans 15 residues. Trimming removed 1 base from V and 3 bases from J; junction bases left unmatched: 4. CDR1 and CDR2 (germline): LGHNA, YNFKEQ. CDR3 region: CASSQGRGQEETQYF. Written as DNA, the CDR3 is TGTGCCAGCAGCCAAGGCAGGGGGCAGGAAGAGACCCAGTACTTC.

The chain recombines TRBV30 with TRBJ2-7; D is possibly TRBD1 (6 bases). The length of the CDR3 is 14 residues. Germline V gene lookup returns CDR1 GTSNPN and CDR2 SVGIG (reference sequence). Between the trimmed V and J ends, which lost 2 bases and 1 base, there was a span of 12 bases. The CDR3 DNA reads TGTGCCTGGAGTAAAGGGACATTATCCTACGAGCAGTACGTC. This translates into CAWSKGTLSYEQYV.

V usage is TRBV30 and J usage is TRBJ2-2, with 15 bases fitting TRBD2. The CDR3 loop spans 15 amino acids. Germline-derived CDR1 and CDR2 are GTSNPN and SVGIG (reference sequence). V was clipped by 4 bases and J by 7 bases; unmatched bases: 4. In DNA form, the CDR3 reads TGTGCCTGGACCCTGGGACTAGCGGGAGGCGGGGAGCTGTTTTTT. Translated: CAWTLGLAGGGELFF.

V and J are TRBV9 and TRBJ1-4, with D perhaps TRBD1 (5 bases). The CDR3 contains 17 residues. The germline V gene has CDR1 SGDLS and CDR2 YYNGEE. Trimming removed 0 bases from V and 4 bases from J, with 16 bases in between. CDR3 sequence: CASSVESVRGGNEKLFF. CDR3 DNA sequence: TGTGCCAGCAGCGTAGAATCGGTGAGGGGAGGTAATGAAAAACTGTTTTTT.

The J gene is TRBJ2-7, the V gene TRBV2; D is unclear. The CDR3 runs to 11 residues. Germline V gives CDR1 SNHLY, CDR2 FYNNEI. The V end was cut by 0 bases, the J end by 7 bases, with 4 bases between. CDR3 coding DNA: TGTGCCAGCAGTGAAGCGGAGGAGCAGTACTTC. Translated, it gives CASSEAEEQYF. Supplemented by reference TRBV2 and TRBJ2-7, the full variable domain reads EPEVTQTPSHQVTQMGQEVILRCVPISNHLYFYWYRQILGQKVEFLVSFYNNEISEKSEIFDDQFSVERPDGSNFTLKIRSTKLEDSAMYFCASSEAEEQYFGPGTRLTVT.

The chain couples TRBV19 to TRBJ1-2, with D possibly TRBD1 on 6 matching bases. This CDR3 has 14 amino acids. CDR1 is LNHDA, CDR2 SQIVND, per germline (reference sequence). Trimming left V 5 bases short and J 4 bases short, with 14 bases between. The CDR3 DNA sequence: TGTGCCAGTAGTTCGTCAGGGGACGGCTATGGCTACACCTTC. Protein sequence: CASSSSGDGYGYTF.

This clone was counted between two and nine times. J is TRBJ1-1 and V is TRBV6-5, with a possible D match to TRBD1 (5 bases). The V end was cut by 0 bases, the J end by 8 bases, with 16 bases between. CDR1 MNHEY and CDR2 SVGAGI come from the germline V gene. CDR3 length equals 15 residues. The CDR3, as DNA: TGTGCCAGCAGTTACTCCCCCGACAGAACACCCGAAGCTTTCTTT. This translates into CASSYSPDRTPEAFF.

The V call is TRBV9, the J call TRBJ2-2; TRBD2 matches 7 bases. V gave up 2 bases and J gave up 3 bases; unmatched junction bases: 4. Germline V gives CDR1 SGDLS, CDR2 YYNGEE. CDR3 size: 15 residues. Written as DNA, the CDR3 is TGTGCCAGCAGCGTCCGGGGGGTGGACACCGGGGAGCTGTTTTTT. Its protein is CASSVRGVDTGELFF.